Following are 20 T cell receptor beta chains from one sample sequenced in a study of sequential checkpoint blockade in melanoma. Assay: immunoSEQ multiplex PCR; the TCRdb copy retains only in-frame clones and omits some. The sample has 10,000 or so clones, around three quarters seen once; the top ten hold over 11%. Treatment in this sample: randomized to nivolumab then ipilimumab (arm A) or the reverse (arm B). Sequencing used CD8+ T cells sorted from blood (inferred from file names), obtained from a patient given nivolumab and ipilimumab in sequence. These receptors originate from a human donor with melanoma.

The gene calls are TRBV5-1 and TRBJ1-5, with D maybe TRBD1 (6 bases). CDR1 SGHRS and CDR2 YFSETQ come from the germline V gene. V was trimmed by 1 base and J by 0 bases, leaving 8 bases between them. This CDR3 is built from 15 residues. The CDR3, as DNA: TGCGCCAGCAGCTTGCAGGGACATAGCAATCAGCCCCAGCATTTT. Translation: CASSLQGHSNQPQHF.

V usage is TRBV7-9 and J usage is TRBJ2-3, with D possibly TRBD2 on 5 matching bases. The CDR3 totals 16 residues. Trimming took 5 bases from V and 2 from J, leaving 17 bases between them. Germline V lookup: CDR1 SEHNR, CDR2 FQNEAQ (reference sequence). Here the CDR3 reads CASSLRPSGSTDTQYF. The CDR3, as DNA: TGTGCCAGCAGCCTTCGCCCCAGCGGCTCCACAGATACGCAGTATTTT.

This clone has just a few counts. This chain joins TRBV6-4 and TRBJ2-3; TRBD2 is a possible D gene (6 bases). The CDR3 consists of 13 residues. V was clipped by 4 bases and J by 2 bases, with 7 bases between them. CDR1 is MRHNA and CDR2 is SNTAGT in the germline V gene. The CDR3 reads CASSAGDTDTQYF. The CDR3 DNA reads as TGTGCCAGCAGTGCGGGAGACACAGATACGCAGTATTTT.

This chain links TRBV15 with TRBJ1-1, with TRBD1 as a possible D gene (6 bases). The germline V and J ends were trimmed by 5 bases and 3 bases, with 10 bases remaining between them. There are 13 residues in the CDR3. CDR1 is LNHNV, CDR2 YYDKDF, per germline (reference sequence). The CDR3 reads CATSGAGDTEAFF. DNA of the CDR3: TGTGCCACCAGCGGAGCAGGGGACACTGAAGCTTTCTTT.

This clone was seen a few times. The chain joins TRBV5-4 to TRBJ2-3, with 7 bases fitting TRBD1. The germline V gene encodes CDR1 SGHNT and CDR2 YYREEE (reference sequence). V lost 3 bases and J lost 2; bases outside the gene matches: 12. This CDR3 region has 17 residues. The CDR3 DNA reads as TGTGCCAGCAGCTGTTCGGGACAGACCGGACACACAGATACGCAGTATTTT. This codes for CASSCSGQTGHTDTQYF.

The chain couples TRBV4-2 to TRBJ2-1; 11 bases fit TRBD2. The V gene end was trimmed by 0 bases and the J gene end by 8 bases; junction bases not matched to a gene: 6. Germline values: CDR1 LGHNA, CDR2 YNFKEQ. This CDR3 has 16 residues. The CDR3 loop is CASSQDFSGGAYEQFF. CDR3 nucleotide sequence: TGTGCCAGCAGCCAAGATTTTAGCGGGGGGGCTTATGAGCAGTTCTTC.

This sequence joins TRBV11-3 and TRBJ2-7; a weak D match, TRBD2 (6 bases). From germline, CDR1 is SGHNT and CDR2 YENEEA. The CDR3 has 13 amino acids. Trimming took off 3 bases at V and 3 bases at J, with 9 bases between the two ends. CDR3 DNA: TGTGCCAGCAGCTTTGGGGGGAGCTACGAGCAGTACTTC. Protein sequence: CASSFGGSYEQYF.

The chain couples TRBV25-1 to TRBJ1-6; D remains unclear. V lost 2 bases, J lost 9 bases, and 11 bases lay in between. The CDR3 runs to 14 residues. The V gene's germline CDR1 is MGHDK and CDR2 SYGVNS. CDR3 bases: TGTGCCAGCAGTGAAAGGGAGGAAAGTTCACCCCTCCACTTT. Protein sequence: CASSEREESSPLHF.

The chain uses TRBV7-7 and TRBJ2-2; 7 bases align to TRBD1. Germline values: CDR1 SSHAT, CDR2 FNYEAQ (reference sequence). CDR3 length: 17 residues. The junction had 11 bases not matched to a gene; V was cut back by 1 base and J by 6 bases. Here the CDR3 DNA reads TGTGCCAGCAGCTTAGGTTCGACAGGGAGCGTAGCCGGGGAGCTGTTTTTT. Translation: CASSLGSTGSVAGELFF.

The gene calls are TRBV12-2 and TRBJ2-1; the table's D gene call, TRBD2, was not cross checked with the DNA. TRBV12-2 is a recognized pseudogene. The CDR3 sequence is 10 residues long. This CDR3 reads CASRRGQQFF. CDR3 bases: TGTGCAAGTCGACGCGGCCAGCAGTTCTTC.

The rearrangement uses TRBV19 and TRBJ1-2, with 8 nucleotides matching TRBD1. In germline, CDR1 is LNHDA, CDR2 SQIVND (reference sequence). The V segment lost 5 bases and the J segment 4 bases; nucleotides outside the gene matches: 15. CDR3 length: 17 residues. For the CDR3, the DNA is TGTGCCAGTAGTTCCTCACAAGGGACAGGACGCCTCTATGGCTACACCTTC. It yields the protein CASSSSQGTGRLYGYTF.

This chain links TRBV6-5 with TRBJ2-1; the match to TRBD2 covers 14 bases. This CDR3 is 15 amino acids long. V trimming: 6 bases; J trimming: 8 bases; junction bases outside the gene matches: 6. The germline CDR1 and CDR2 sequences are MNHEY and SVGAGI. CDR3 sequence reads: CASSRTSGGWDEQFF. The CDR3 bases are TGTGCCAGCAGCCGGACTAGCGGGGGGTGGGATGAGCAGTTCTTC.

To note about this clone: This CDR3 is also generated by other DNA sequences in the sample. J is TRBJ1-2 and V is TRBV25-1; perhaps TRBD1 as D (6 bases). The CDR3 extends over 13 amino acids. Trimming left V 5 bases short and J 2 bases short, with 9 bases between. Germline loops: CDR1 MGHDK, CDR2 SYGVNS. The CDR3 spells CASSLGTNYGYTF. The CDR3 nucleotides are TGTGCCAGCAGTCTGGGGACAAACTATGGCTACACCTTC.

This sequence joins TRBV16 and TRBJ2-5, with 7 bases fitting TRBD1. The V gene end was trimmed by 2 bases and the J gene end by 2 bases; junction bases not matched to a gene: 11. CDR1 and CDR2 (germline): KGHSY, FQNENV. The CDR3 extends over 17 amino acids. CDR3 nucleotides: TGTGCCAGCAGCCAAGGAAACAGGGGAAGGGTTCAAGAGACCCAGTACTTC. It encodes CASSQGNRGRVQETQYF.

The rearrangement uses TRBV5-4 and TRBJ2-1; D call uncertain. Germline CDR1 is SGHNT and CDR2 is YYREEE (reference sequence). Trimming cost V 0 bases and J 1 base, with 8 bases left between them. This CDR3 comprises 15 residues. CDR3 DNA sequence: TGTGCCAGCAGCTTGGGGGCTGGGTCCTACAATGAGCAGTTCTTC. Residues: CASSLGAGSYNEQFF.

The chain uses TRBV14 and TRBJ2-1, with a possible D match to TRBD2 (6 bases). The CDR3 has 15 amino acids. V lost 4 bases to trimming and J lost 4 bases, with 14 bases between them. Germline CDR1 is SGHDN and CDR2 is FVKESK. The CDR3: CASSPLPRGYNEQFF. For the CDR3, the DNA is TGTGCCAGCAGCCCGCTCCCCCGGGGGTACAATGAGCAGTTCTTC.

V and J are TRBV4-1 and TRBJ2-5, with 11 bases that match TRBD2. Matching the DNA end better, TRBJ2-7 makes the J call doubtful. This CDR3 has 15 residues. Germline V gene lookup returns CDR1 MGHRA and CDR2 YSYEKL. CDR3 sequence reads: CASSRLAGSSYEQYF. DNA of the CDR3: TGCGCCAGCAGCCGACTAGCGGGGAGCTCCTACGAGCAGTACTTC.

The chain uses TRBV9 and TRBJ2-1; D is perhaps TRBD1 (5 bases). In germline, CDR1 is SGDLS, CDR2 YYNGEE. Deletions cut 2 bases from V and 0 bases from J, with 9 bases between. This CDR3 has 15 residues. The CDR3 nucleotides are TGTGCCAGCAGCGTGGAGACAGTCTCCTACAATGAGCAGTTCTTC. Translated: CASSVETVSYNEQFF.

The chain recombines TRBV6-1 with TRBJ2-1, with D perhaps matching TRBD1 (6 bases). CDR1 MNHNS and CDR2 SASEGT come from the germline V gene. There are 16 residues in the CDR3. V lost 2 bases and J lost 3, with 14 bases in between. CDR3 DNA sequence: TGTGCCAGCAGTGAATTAGGCCTAGGGGGCTACAATGAGCAGTTCTTC. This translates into CASSELGLGGYNEQFF.

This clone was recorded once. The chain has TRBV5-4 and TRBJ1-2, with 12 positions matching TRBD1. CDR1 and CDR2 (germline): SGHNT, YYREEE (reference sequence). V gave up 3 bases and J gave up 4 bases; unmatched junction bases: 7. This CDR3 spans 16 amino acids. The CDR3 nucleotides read TGTGCCAGCAGCTCGGGACAGGGGGCTCTAGGCTATGGCTACACCTTC. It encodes CASSSGQGALGYGYTF.